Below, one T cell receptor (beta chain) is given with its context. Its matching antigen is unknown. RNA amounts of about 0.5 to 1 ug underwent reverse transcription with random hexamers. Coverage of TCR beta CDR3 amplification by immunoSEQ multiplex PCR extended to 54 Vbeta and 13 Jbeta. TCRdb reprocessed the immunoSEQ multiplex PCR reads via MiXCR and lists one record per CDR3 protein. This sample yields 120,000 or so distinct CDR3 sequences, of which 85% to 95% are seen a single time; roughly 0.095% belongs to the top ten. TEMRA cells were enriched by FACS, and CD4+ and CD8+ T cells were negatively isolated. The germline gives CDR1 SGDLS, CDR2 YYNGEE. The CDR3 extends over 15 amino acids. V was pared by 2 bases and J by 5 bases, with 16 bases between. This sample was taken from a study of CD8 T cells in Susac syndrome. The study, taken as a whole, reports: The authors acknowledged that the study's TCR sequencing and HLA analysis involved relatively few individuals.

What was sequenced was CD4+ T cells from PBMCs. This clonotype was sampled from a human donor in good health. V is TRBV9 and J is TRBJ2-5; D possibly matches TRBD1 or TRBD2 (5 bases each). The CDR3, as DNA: TGTGCCAGCAGCGTCCGGGACCAGAGGTTGGAGACCCAGTACTTC. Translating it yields CASSVRDQRLETQYF.